The present T cell receptor (beta chain) was sequenced within a study of blood T cells in healthy people across ages. The study's findings and limits: Long-lived and aged donors differed, with more naive CD4+ cells and higher diversity in the long-lived. Older age coincided with a roughly linear decline in TCR beta diversity per million T cells.

This clonotype is a singleton in its sample. Its specificity is not known. Together with a sample-barcoded 5' primer, a J-beta primer mix was included in a second PCR lasting roughly 7 to 11 cycles. A single record per CDR3 protein comes from TCRdb applying MiXCR to the 5' RACE reads. The table has 700,000 or so distinct CDR3 sequences, roughly 43% seen once. The V end was cut by 4 bases, the J end by 7 bases, with 20 bases between. CDR3 length equals 15 residues. Looked up from germline, CDR1 is SGDLS and CDR2 is YYNGEE. The sequencing sample was made of blood. This chain joins TRBV9 and TRBJ1-2; D gene ambiguous. This receptor was taken from a man aged 80 or over in good health. This CDR3 is CASSPSGGGSGGYTF. The CDR3 DNA is TGTGCCAGCAGCCCTAGTGGCGGAGGTTCGGGTGGCTACACCTTC.